The 20 T cell receptor beta chains below come from one sample, sequenced in a study of blood T cell repertoires in COVID-19. Some clones are missing from TCRdb's copy, which holds only in-frame ones; the method was immunoSEQ multiplex PCR. The table shows almost 250,000 clones, with around 86% occurring only once. Sequencing input: peripheral blood. The receptors stem from a woman in her sixties or seventies who had recovered from COVID-19.

In DNA form, the CDR3 reads TGTGCCAGCAGTTTATTAGGGACAGGGGCCAACGAGCAGTACTTC. Translated: CASSLLGTGANEQYF. V usage is TRBV28 and J usage is TRBJ2-7; 10 bases match TRBD1. The CDR3 runs to 15 residues. Germline lookup yields CDR1 MDHEN and CDR2 SYDVKM. The V and J ends lost 1 base and 5 bases, in that order; junction bases with no gene match: 5. Complete variable domain (other parts from reference TRBV28 and TRBJ2-7): DVKVTQSSRYLVKRTGEKVFLECVQDMDHENMFWYRQDPGLGLRLIYFSYDVKMKEKGDIPEGYSVSREKKERFSLILESASTNQTSMYLCASSLLGTGANEQYFGPGTRLTVT.

The chain is built from TRBV6-5 and TRBJ2-5; D unresolved. Per the germline V gene, CDR1 is MNHEY and CDR2 is SVGAGI. This CDR3 comprises 13 residues. V shed 2 bases and J shed 1 base, with 5 bases lying between them. The CDR3 coding sequence is TGTGCCAGCAGTTACGTGAGCCAAGAGACCCAGTACTTC. This translates into CASSYVSQETQYF.

The chain links TRBV11-2 to TRBJ2-1; 9 nucleotides align to TRBD2. With V trimmed by 7 bases and J by 10 bases, 14 bases remained unmatched. Germline V gives CDR1 SGHAT, CDR2 FQNNGV. There are 15 residues in the CDR3. CDR3 in DNA: TGTGCCAGCACCACCGATCGGGGTAGCGGGGGAGAGCAGTTCTTC. It yields the protein CASTTDRGSGGEQFF. The full variable domain, its missing parts supplied by reference TRBV11-2 and TRBJ2-1, is EAGVAQSPRYKIIEKRQSVAFWCNPISGHATLYWYQQILGQGPKLLIQFQNNGVVDDSQLPKDRFSAERLKGVDSTLKIQPAKLEDSAVYLCASTTDRGSGGEQFFGPGTRLTVL.

This chain joins TRBV28 and TRBJ2-3, with 10 bases identical to TRBD2. V was clipped by 5 bases and J by 5 bases; unmatched bases: 7. CDR1 MDHEN and CDR2 SYDVKM come from the germline V gene. The CDR3 runs to 15 residues. The DNA of the CDR3 is TGTGCCAGCAGTGTCCAAAGCGGGGGGGTAGATACGCAGTATTTT. Its protein product is CASSVQSGGVDTQYF.

The CDR3 bases are TGTGCCACCAGCAGAGATTATAGCGGGGGTCACCAAGAGACCCAGTACTTC. Protein: CATSRDYSGGHQETQYF. This chain connects TRBV15 to TRBJ2-5; 9 bases match TRBD2. The germline gives CDR1 LNHNV, CDR2 YYDKDF (reference sequence). CDR3 length equals 17 residues. V shed 0 bases and J 0 bases; nucleotides not matched to a gene: 5.

The rearrangement links TRBV29-1 to TRBJ2-1; 7 bases align to TRBD1. The CDR3 consists of 13 residues. CDR1 and CDR2 from the germline V gene are SQVTM and ANQGSEA. V lost 4 bases, J lost 2 bases, and 2 bases stayed unmatched. The DNA of the CDR3 is TGCAGCGTTGGGACAGGTACCTACAATGAGCAGTTCTTC. Translated, it gives CSVGTGTYNEQFF.

This clone appeared a single time. The gene calls are TRBV5-1 and TRBJ1-1, with 8 bases lining up with TRBD1. Germline V gene data show CDR1 as SGHRS and CDR2 as YFSETQ. The CDR3 extends over 13 amino acids. V shed 3 bases and J 6 bases; nucleotides not matched to a gene: 4. This chain's CDR3 is CASSWTGSPEAFF. CDR3 DNA: TGCGCCAGCAGCTGGACAGGGAGTCCTGAAGCTTTCTTT.

The genes are TRBV7-3 and TRBJ1-5; D call uncertain. V shed 5 bases and J shed 6 bases, with 11 bases lying between them. This CDR3 has 13 residues. In germline, CDR1 is SGHTA, CDR2 FQGTGA. The CDR3 nucleotides are TGTGCCAGCAGCACCCAGACGGGTCAGCCCCAGCATTTT. Amino acid sequence: CASSTQTGQPQHF.

The chain uses TRBV14 and TRBJ2-3; D gene unclear. CDR3 size: 14 residues. The V end lost 3 bases, the J end lost 4 bases, and 11 bases lay between the germline ends. Per germline, CDR1 SGHDN and CDR2 FVKESK. The DNA for the CDR3 is TGTGCCAGCAGCCAGCACCCCAGATCAGATACGCAGTATTTT. Its protein is CASSQHPRSDTQYF.

This chain links TRBV11-2 with TRBJ2-7; 8 bases fit TRBD1. Losses at the gene ends were 5 bases for V and 2 bases for J; bases not matched to a gene: 5. Germline V gene data show CDR1 as SGHAT and CDR2 as FQNNGV. The length of the CDR3 is 14 residues. As DNA, the CDR3 is TGTGCCAGCAGCCTACAGGGGGTAGCCTACGAGCAGTACTTC. Translating gives CASSLQGVAYEQYF.

The CDR3 here is CASSGGEGQGAYEQYF. In DNA, the CDR3 is TGTGCCAGCAGTGGGGGCGAGGGACAGGGGGCCTACGAGCAGTACTTC. This sequence joins TRBV6-6 and TRBJ2-7; 11 bases line up with TRBD1. This CDR3 has 16 residues. The germline gives CDR1 MNHNY, CDR2 SVGAGI (reference sequence). V shed 5 bases, J shed 2 bases, and the junction held 8 bases outside the gene matches.

The chain has TRBV13 and TRBJ2-5; D may be TRBD2 (6 bases). Germline V gene sequence: CDR1 PRHDT, CDR2 FYEKMQ (reference sequence). This CDR3 contains 15 residues. Trimming removed 1 base at V and 3 bases at J, with 12 bases between. CDR3 DNA sequence: TGTGCCAGCAGCTTAGTTTCGCGGGGTAAAGAGACCCAGTACTTC. Encoded protein: CASSLVSRGKETQYF.

The J gene is TRBJ1-3, the V gene TRBV6-5; D gene uncertain. CDR3 length equals 15 residues. The germline CDR1 and CDR2 sequences are MNHEY and SVGAGI. Between the trimmed V and J ends, which lost 6 bases and 0 bases, there was a span of 12 bases. CDR3 nucleotide sequence: TGTGCCAGCAGCCTCGGACTGAGCTCTGGAAACACCATATATTTT. Translating it yields CASSLGLSSGNTIYF.

A remark on this clone: Different DNA sequences within this sample yield the same CDR3. The chain recombines TRBV7-9 with TRBJ2-2, with a tentative D call TRBD1 (6 bases). Germline V gene data show CDR1 as SEHNR and CDR2 as FQNEAQ (reference sequence). The V end was cut by 1 base, the J end by 0 bases, with 6 bases between. The CDR3 covers 15 residues. CDR3 nucleotide sequence: TGTGCCAGCAGCTTAGACAGGGCGAACACCGGGGAGCTGTTTTTT. Protein: CASSLDRANTGELFF. The full variable domain, rest sourced from reference TRBV7-9 and TRBJ2-2, is DTGVSQNPRHKITKRGQNVTFRCDPISEHNRLYWYRQTLGQGPEFLTYFQNEAQLEKSRLLSDRFSAERPKGSFSTLEIQRTEQGDSAMYLCASSLDRANTGELFFGEGSRLTVL.

DNA for the CDR3: TGCGCCAGCAGCCCTGGGATACTAGCGGGGGGGCCAGGTGAGCAGTTCTTC. It translates to CASSPGILAGGPGEQFF. V usage is TRBV5-1 and J usage is TRBJ2-1, with 13 bases lining up with TRBD2. The CDR3 is 17 amino acids. V gave up 4 bases and J gave up 9 bases; unmatched junction bases: 13. Germline V gene data show CDR1 as SGHRS and CDR2 as YFSETQ.

As concerns this clone: A read error may account for a junction end that differs from germline. The chain couples TRBV25-1 to TRBJ1-6; no reliable D call. Germline V gene data show CDR1 as MGHDK and CDR2 as SYGVNS. The CDR3 extends over 11 amino acids. The CDR3 region has the DNA TGTGCCAGCAGTGAATATATGGAGTATCGCTTT. Residues: CASSEYMEYRF.

The rearrangement links TRBV7-2 to TRBJ1-4, with unresolved D. Germline CDR1 is SGHTA and CDR2 is FQGNSA. Trimming removed 4 bases from V and 8 bases from J, with 14 bases in between. The CDR3 runs to 14 residues. The CDR3 here is CASSWGGQIEKLFF. DNA of the CDR3: TGTGCCAGCAGCTGGGGAGGGCAGATAGAAAAACTGTTTTTT.

The rearrangement links TRBV19 to TRBJ2-5; a weak D match, TRBD2 (5 bases). Germline V gives CDR1 LNHDA, CDR2 SQIVND (reference sequence). Trimming shortened V by 9 bases and J by 5 bases, and 16 bases separated the two germline ends. The CDR3 is made up of 13 amino acids. CDR3 sequence (DNA): TGTGCCAGCACCGGCGGCGGGTGGGAGACCCAGTACTTC. This translates into CASTGGGWETQYF.

CDR3 residues: CASNPGGVLTF. The CDR3 DNA is TGTGCCAGCAACCCCGGAGGGGTCCTGACTTTC. This chain joins TRBV2 and TRBJ2-6; D perhaps matches TRBD2 (6 bases). Germline V gene data show CDR1 as SNHLY and CDR2 as FYNNEI. V was pared by 7 bases and J by 13 bases, with 11 bases between. This CDR3 has 11 amino acids. The full variable domain, rest sourced from reference TRBV2 and TRBJ2-6, is EPEVTQTPSHQVTQMGQEVILRCVPISNHLYFYWYRQILGQKVEFLVSFYNNEISEKSEIFDDQFSVERPDGSNFTLKIRSTKLEDSAMYFCASNPGGVLTFGAGSRLTVL.

This clone was found a few times. The V gene is TRBV7-2, the J gene TRBJ2-7; 8 bases are a match to TRBD2. Germline loops: CDR1 SGHTA, CDR2 FQGNSA. The length of the CDR3 is 13 residues. Losses at the gene ends were 5 bases for V and 4 bases for J; bases not matched to a gene: 4. The CDR3 DNA is TGTGCCAGCAGCCCTGCGGGAGGTTACGAGCAGTACTTC. Translation gives CASSPAGGYEQYF.